This TCR beta chain was documented in a study of T-cell memory formation after mild COVID-19. Study at large: There were largely donor-specific TCR clusters. Study results and limitations: There was no confirmation that second-wave clones peaking on day 37 were SARS-CoV-2 specific.

Via MiXCR, TCRdb re-called the 5' RACE reads, giving one row per CDR3 protein. The data contain some 250,000 distinct CDR3 sequences, roughly a tenth of them singletons. About this clonotype itself: No antigen is known for it.

The CDR3 totals 13 residues. The V gene lost 4 bases and the J gene lost 3 bases, with 9 bases spanning the gap. Germline CDR1 and CDR2: SEHNR and FQNEAQ (reference sequence). The chain employs TRBV7-9 and TRBJ1-2, with TRBD1 as a possible D gene (5 bases). Sequencing was done on a sample of PBMCs or a T cell subset sorted from them (not recorded which). This TCR derives from a man younger than 35 who had mild COVID-19 (a few samples of this study predate the infection). Cell type and time point are not known. Here the CDR3 reads CASSWDSYYGYTF. The CDR3 region has the DNA TGTGCCAGCAGCTGGGACTCTTACTATGGCTACACCTTC.